Below are 3 T cell receptor beta chains sequenced from a single sample in a study of blood T cell repertoires in COVID-19. Here immunoSEQ multiplex PCR was the method, and the copy in TCRdb shows in-frame clones only, minus some. The repertoire holds roughly 83,000 clones, with about 88% as singletons. Source material: peripheral blood. These receptor sequences come from a man older than 75 with active or convalescent COVID-19.

This sequence joins TRBV6-5 and TRBJ2-3; 10 nucleotides agree with TRBD1. V dropped 6 bases and J dropped 3; count of bases not matched to a gene: 3. Per the germline V gene, CDR1 is MNHEY and CDR2 is SVGAGI. The CDR3 loop spans 14 amino acids. CDR3 sequence (DNA): TGTGCCAGCAGCCCGGGACAGGGGACAGATACGCAGTATTTT. As protein: CASSPGQGTDTQYF.

CDR3: CASRGERRTSTDTQYF. The CDR3, as DNA: TGTGCCAGCAGGGGTGAGCGGAGAACTAGCACAGATACGCAGTATTTT. The gene calls are TRBV2 and TRBJ2-3; D is perhaps TRBD2 (5 bases). This CDR3 contains 16 residues. Germline-derived CDR1 and CDR2 are SNHLY and FYNNEI. Trimming stripped 6 bases from V and 0 bases from J, with 16 bases between.

The rearrangement uses TRBV6-5 and TRBJ2-7; 8 bases map to TRBD1. Germline CDR1 and CDR2: MNHEY and SVGAGI. V lost 6 bases and J lost 5; bases outside the gene matches: 6. The CDR3 length is 13 residues. The CDR3, as DNA: TGTGCCAGCAGCCGACAGGGGACGAACGAGCAGTACGTC. Translated, it gives CASSRQGTNEQYV.